This T cell receptor (beta chain) emerged from a study of blood T cell repertoires in COVID-19. Only in-frame clones appear in the TCRdb table, and some are missing; sequencing was by immunoSEQ multiplex PCR. The sample contains 84,000 or so clones, 70% to 90% of which appear only once. The source of this sequence is a man between 65 and 79 years old with acute or convalescent COVID-19. The sample comprised peripheral blood.

The CDR3 reads CSASSRQANTEAFF. In nucleotides, the CDR3 is TGCAGTGCTAGTTCTCGACAGGCGAACACTGAAGCTTTCTTT. This rearrangement joins TRBV20-1 to TRBJ1-1, with D tentatively TRBD1 (6 bases). Trimming removed 3 bases from V and 1 base from J, with 12 bases in between. Germline CDR1 and CDR2: DFQATT and SNEGSKA (reference sequence). The CDR3 is 14 residues long.